This is a list of T cell receptor beta chains from one sample in a study of PD-1 blockade in classical Hodgkin lymphoma. The protocol was immunoSEQ multiplex PCR, while the TCRdb copy is restricted to in-frame clones and leaves out a portion. The data hold more than 50,000 clones, with roughly 90% observed a single time. This specimen consisted of peripheral blood mononuclear cells (PBMCs), obtained at baseline. These receptor sequences come from a human donor with classical Hodgkin lymphoma. Both conserved end residues are part of each CDR3. A D gene is named only where the DNA matches it firmly. Only part of the rows carry a size: once, few, many, or a class if the clone is expanded.

>.|.|TRBJ2-4|TRBV5-1
CASSLGAGVSKNIQYF
TGCGCCAGCAGCTTGGGCGCAGGGGTTTCCAAAAACATTCAGTACTTC
>.|once|TRBJ1-3|TRBV19
CASPLPSGDQLSGNTIYF
TGTGCCAGTCCCTTGCCCTCGGGAGATCAACTCTCTGGAAACACCATATATTTT
>.|.|TRBJ1-5|TRBV6-4
CASSDSRGQPQHF
TGTGCCAGCAGTGACTCGAGGGGTCAGCCCCAGCATTTT
>.|.|TRBJ2-2|TRBV13
CASSLENTGELFF
TGTGCCAGCAGCTTAGAGAACACCGGGGAGCTGTTTTTT
>.|.|TRBJ2-6|TRBV6-1
CASSDSFSGANVLTF
TGTGCCAGCTCGGACAGCTTCTCTGGGGCCAACGTCCTGACTTTC
>.|.|TRBJ1-6|TRBV7-3
CASSLTASGASPLHF
TGTGCCAGCAGCTTAACGGCGTCAGGGGCTTCACCCCTCCACTTT
>TRBD2|.|TRBJ2-1|TRBV6-1
CASSEWREEQFF
TGTGCCAGCAGTGAATGGCGGGAGGAGCAGTTCTTC
>.|few|TRBJ2-7|TRBV23-1
CASSQGGSYEQYF
TGCGCCAGCAGTCAAGGGGGTTCCTACGAGCAGTACTTC
>TRBD1|.|TRBJ2-5|TRBV5-4
CASSQDRAKETQYF
TGTGCCAGCAGCCAGGACAGGGCCAAAGAGACCCAGTACTTC
>.|.|TRBJ2-1|TRBV10-3
CAISWDGSSYNEQFF
TGTGCCATCAGTTGGGACGGAAGCTCCTACAATGAGCAGTTCTTC